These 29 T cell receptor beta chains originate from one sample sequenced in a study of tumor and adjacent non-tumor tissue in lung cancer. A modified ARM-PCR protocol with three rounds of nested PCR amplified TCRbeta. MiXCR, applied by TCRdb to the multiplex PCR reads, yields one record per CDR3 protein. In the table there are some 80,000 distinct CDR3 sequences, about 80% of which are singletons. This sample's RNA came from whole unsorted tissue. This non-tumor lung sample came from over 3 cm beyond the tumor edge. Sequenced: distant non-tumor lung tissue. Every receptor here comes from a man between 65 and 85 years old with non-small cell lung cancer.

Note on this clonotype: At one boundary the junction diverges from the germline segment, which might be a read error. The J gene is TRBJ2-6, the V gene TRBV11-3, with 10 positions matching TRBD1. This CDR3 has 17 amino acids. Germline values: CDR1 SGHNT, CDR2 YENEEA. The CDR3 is CASDEGQGKSGANDLAF. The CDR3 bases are TGTGCCAGCGATGAGGGACAGGGGAAGTCTGGGGCCAACGACCTGGCTTTC.

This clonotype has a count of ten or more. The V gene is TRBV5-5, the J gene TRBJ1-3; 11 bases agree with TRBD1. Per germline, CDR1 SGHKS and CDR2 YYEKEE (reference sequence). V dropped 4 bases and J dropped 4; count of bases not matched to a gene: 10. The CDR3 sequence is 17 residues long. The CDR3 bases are TGTGCCAGCAGCACCTGGACAGGGGGCGCGGCGGGAAACACCATATATTTT. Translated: CASSTWTGGAAGNTIYF.

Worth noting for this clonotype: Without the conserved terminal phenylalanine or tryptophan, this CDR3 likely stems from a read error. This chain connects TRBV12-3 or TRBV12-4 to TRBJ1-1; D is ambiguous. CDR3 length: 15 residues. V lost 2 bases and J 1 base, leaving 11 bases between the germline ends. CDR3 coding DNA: TGTGCCAGCAGTTTATCAAGGTCGGGGAACACTGAAGCTTTCTCT. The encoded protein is CASSLSRSGNTEAFS.

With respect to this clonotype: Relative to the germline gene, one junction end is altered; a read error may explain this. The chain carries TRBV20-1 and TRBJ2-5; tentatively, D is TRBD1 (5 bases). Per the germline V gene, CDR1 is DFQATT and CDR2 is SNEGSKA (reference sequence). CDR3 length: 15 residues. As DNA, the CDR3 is TGCATTGCTAGAGATCAGGCAGGGAAGGGGGAGACCCAGTACTTC. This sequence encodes CIARDQAGKGETQYF.

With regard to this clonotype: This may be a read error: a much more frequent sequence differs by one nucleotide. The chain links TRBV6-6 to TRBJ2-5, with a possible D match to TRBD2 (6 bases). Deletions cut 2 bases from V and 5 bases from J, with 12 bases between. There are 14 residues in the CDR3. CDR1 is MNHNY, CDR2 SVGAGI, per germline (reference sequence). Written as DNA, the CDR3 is TGTGCCAGCAGTTACGGCAGGGAGGTGGAGACCCAGTACTTC. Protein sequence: CASSYGREVETQYF.

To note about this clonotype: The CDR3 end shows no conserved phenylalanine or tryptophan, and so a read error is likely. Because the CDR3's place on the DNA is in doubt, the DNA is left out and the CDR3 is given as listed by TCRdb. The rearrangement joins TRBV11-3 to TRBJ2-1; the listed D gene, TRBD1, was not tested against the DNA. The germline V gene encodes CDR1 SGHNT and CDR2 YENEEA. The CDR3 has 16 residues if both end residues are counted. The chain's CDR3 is CTSSLDPTGGRGERSL.

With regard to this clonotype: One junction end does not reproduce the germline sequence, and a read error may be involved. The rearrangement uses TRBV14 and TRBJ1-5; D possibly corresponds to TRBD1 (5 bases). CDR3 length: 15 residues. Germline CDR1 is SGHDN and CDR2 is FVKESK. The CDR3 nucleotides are TGTGCAAGCAGCCAAAGGGGCGGGAAAAATCAGGCCCAGCATTTT. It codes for CASSQRGGKNQAQHF.

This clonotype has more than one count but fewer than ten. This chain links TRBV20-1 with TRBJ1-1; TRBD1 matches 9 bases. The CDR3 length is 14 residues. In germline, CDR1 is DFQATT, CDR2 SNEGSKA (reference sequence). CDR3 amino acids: CNATKGQGWTEAFF. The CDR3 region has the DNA TGCAATGCCACGAAGGGACAGGGCTGGACTGAAGCTTTCTTT.

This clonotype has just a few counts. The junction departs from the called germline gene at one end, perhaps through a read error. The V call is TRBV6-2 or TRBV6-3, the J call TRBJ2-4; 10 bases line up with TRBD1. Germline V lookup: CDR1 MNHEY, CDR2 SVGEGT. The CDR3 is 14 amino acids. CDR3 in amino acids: CASSSFGQGDIQCF. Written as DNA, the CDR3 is TGTGCCAGCAGTTCTTTTGGACAGGGGGATATTCAGTGCTTC.

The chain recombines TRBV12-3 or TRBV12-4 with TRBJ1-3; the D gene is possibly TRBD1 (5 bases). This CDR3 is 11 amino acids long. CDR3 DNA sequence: TGTGTCAACAGAAGGGGCAACACCATATATTTT. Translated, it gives CVNRRGNTIYF.

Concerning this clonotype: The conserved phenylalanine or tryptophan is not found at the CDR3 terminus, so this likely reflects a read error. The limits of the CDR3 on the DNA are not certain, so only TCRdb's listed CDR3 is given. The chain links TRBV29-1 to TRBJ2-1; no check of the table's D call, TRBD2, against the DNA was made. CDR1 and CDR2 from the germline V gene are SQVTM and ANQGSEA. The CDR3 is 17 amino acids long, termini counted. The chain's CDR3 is CSVEDWSGRASYNEQSS.

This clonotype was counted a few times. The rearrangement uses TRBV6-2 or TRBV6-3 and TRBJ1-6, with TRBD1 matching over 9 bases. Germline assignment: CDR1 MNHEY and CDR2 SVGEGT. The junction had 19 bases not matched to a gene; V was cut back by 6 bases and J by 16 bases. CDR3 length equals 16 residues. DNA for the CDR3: TGTGCCAGCAGAACCGGGACAGGGAGATCTAATCTACCACTCCACTTT. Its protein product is CASRTGTGRSNLPLHF.

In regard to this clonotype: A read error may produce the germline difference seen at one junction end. The CDR3 DNA reads TGTGTCAGCAGTACAAGGGCGCTTCCCCCCCAAGAGACCCAGTACTTC. Protein: CVSSTRALPPQETQYF. The chain joins TRBV28 to TRBJ2-5; no clear D. CDR1 and CDR2 (germline): MDHEN, SYDVKM. The CDR3 totals 16 residues.

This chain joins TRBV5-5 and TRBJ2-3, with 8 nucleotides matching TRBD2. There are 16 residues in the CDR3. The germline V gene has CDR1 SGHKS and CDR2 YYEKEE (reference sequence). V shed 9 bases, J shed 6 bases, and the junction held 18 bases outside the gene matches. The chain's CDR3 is CAISMTSVGRWDTQYF. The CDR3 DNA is TGTGCCATTAGCATGACTAGCGTGGGTCGTTGGGATACGCAGTATTTT. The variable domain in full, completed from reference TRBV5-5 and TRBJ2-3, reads DAGVTQSPTHLIKTRGQQVTLRCSPISGHKSVSWYQQVLGQGPQFIFQYYEKEERGRGNFPDRFSARQFPNYSSELNVNALLLGDSALYLCAISMTSVGRWDTQYFGPGTRLTVL.

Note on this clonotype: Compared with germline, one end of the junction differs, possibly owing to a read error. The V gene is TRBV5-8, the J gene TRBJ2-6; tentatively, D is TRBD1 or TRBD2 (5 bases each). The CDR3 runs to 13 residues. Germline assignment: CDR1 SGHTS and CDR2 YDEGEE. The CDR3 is CASRFTGANFLTF. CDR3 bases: TGTGCCAGCCGCTTTACCGGGGCCAACTTCCTGACTTTC.

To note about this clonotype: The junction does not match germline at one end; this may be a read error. CDR3 nucleotide sequence: TGTGCCAGCAATTACTCCTTGGGAAGCACTGAAGTTTTCTTT. Encoded protein: CASNYSLGSTEVFF. V is TRBV6-5 and J is TRBJ1-1; no clear D. The germline CDR1 and CDR2 sequences are MNHEY and SVGAGI. This CDR3 is 14 amino acids long.

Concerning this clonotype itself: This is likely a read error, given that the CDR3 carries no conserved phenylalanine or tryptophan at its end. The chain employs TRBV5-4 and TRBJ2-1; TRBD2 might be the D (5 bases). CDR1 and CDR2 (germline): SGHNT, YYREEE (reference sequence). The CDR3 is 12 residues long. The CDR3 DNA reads TGTGCCAGTAGCTTGCCGGGGAAGGAGCAGTTCTTA. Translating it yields CASSLPGKEQFL.

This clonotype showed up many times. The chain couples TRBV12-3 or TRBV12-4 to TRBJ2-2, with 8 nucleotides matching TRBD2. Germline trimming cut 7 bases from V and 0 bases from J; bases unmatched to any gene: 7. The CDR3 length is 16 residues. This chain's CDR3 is CASKGGGTPNTGELFF. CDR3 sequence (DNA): TGTGCCAGCAAGGGCGGGGGGACGCCGAACACCGGGGAGCTGTTTTTT.

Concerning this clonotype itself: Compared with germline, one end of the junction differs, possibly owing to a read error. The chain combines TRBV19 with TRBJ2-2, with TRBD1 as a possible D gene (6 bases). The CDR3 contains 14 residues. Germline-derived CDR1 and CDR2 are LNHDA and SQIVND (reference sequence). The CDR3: CASQKTTGLRELSF. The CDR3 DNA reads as TGTGCCAGTCAGAAGACCACAGGGCTCAGGGAGCTGTCTTTT.

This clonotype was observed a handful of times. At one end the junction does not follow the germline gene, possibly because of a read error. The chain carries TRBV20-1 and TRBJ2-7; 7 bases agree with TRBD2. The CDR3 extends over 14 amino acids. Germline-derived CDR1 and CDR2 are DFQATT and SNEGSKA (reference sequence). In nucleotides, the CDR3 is TGCAGTGCTAGAGTGAACGGGAGGATGTACGAGCAGCACTTC. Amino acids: CSARVNGRMYEQHF.

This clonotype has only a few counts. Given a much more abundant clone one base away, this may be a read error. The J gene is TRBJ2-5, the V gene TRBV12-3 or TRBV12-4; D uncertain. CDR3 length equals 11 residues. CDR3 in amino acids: CTSSLSETQYF. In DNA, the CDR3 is TGTACCAGCAGTTTATCGGAGACCCAGTACTTC.

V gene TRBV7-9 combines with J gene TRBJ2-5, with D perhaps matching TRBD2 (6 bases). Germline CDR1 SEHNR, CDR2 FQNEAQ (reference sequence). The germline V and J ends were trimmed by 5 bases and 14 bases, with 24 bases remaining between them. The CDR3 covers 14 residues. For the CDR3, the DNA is TGTGCCAGCAGCGATGGGAGGAGATTGAAGACTCAATACTTC. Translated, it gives CASSDGRRLKTQYF. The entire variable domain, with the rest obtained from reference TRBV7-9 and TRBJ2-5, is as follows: DTGVSQNPRHKITKRGQNVTFRCDPISEHNRLYWYRQTLGQGPEFLTYFQNEAQLEKSRLLSDRFSAERPKGSFSTLEIQRTEQGDSAMYLCASSDGRRLKTQYFGPGTRLLVL.

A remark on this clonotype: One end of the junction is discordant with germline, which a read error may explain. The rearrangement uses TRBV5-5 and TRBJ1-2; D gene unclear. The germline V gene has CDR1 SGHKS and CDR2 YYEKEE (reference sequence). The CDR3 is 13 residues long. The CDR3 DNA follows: TGTACCAGCAACATGGATCTTAACTATGACTACACCTTC. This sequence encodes CTSNMDLNYDYTF.

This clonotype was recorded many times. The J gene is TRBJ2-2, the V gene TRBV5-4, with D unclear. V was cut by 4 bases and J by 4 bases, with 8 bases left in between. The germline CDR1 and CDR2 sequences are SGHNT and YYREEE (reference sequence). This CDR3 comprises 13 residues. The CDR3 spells CASSDTSTGELFF. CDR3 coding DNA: TGTGCCAGCAGCGACACAAGCACCGGGGAGCTGTTTTTT. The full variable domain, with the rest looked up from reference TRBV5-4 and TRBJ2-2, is ETGVTQSPTHLIKTRGQQVTLRCSSQSGHNTVSWYQQALGQGPQFIFQYYREEENGRGNFPPRFSGLQFPNYSSELNVNALELDDSALYLCASSDTSTGELFFGEGSRLTVL.

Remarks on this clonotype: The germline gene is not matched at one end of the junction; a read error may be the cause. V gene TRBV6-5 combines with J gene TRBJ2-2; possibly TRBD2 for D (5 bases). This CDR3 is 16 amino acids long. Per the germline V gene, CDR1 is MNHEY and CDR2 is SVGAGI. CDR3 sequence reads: CASNYTQGRNTGELFF. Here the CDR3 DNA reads TGTGCCAGCAATTATACCCAAGGACGGAACACCGGGGAGCTGTTCTTT.

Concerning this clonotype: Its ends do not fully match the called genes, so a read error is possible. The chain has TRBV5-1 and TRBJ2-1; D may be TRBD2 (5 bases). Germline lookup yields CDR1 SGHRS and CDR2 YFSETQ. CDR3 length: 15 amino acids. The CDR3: CASSLGTQRYNEHFF. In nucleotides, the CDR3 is TGCGCCAGCAGCTTGGGGACTCAAAGATACAATGAGCATTTCTTC.

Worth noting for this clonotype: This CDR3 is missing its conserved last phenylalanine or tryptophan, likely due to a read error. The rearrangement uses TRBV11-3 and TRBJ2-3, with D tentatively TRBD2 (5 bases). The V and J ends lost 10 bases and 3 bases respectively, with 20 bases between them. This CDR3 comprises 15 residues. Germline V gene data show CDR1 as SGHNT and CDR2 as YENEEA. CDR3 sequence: CAITRREVSTDTQYC. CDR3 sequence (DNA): TGTGCCATCACCCGTCGGGAAGTAAGTACAGATACGCAGTATTGT.

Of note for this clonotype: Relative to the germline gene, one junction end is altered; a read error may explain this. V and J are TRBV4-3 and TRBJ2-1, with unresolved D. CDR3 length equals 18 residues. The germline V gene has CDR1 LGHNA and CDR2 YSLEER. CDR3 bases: TGCGCCAGCAACCAAGATTTATCGCGGAGACGCTTCTACAATGAGCAGTTCTTC. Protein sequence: CASNQDLSRRRFYNEQFF.

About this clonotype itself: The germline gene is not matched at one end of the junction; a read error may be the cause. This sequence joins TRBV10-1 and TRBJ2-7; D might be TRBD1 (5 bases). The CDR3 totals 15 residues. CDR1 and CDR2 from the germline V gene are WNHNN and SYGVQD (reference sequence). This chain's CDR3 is CVNPHLAGSVHEQYF. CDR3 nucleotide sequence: TGCGTCAACCCCCACCTCGCAGGGTCGGTCCACGAGCAGTATTTC.